The clone carrying this T cell receptor beta chain was picked up many times. This CDR3 is built from 16 residues. V was pared by 10 bases and J by 5 bases, with 25 bases between. CDR1 ENHRY and CDR2 SYGVKD come from the germline V gene. Together with a sample-barcoded 5' primer, a J-beta primer mix was included in a second PCR lasting roughly 6 to 12 cycles. TCRdb redid the calling of the 5' RACE reads with MiXCR, one entry per CDR3 protein. Of hundreds of thousands of distinct CDR3 sequences listed, about 59% are singletons. This entry belongs to a study of blood T cells in healthy people across ages. The overall study: Using template switching, researchers captured about one barcoded beta molecule for each two T cells.

Input material: blood. This clonotype was obtained from a young man in good health. The chain uses TRBV10-3 and TRBJ2-3; perhaps D is TRBD1 or TRBD2 (5 bases each). The CDR3 DNA follows: TGTGCCACCGATCACACCCAGACAGACCGGGGAGATACGCAGTATTTT. Encoded protein: CATDHTQTDRGDTQYF.